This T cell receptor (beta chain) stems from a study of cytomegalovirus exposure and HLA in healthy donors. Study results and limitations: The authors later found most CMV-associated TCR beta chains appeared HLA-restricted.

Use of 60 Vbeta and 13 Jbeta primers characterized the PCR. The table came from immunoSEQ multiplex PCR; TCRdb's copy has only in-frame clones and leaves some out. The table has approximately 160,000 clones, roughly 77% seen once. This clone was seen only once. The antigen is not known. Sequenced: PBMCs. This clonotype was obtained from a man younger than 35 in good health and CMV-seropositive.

This chain's CDR3 is CASSEQGIQPSSHGELFF. In nucleotides, the CDR3 is TGTGCCAGCAGCGAACAGGGGATTCAACCCTCTTCCCACGGGGAGCTGTTTTTT. J is TRBJ2-2 and V is TRBV2, with 7 bases lining up with TRBD1. The CDR3 totals 18 residues. Trimming cost V 6 bases and J 7 bases; bases outside gene matches: 20. CDR1 is SNHLY and CDR2 is FYNNEI in the germline V gene.